One and the same sample provided the 27 T cell receptor beta chains below, sequenced in a study of blood T cell repertoires in COVID-19. Sequencing was performed with immunoSEQ multiplex PCR; in TCRdb, only in-frame clones are kept and a portion is missing. The sample lists 300,000 or so clones; around 88% were seen once. Source material: peripheral blood. These receptor sequences come from a woman in her twenties or thirties who had recovered from COVID-19.

The chain uses TRBV27 and TRBJ1-4, with TRBD1 matching 11 bases. The germline CDR1 and CDR2 sequences are MNHEY and SMNVEV (reference sequence). The CDR3 has 14 amino acids. J gave up 6 bases and V 3 bases, and 0 bases lay outside the gene matches. The CDR3 region is CASSLGQGDEKLFF. CDR3 DNA: TGTGCCAGCAGTTTGGGACAGGGGGATGAAAAACTGTTTTTT.

The V and J genes are TRBV3-1 (or the pseudogene TRBV3-2) and TRBJ1-2, with D possibly matching TRBD1 (6 bases). Germline V gene lookup returns CDR1 LGHDT and CDR2 YNNKEL (reference sequence). Trimming shortened V by 5 bases and J by 6 bases, and 10 bases separated the two germline ends. CDR3 length equals 12 residues. CDR3 amino acids: CASSGPGDGYTF. The CDR3 DNA follows: TGTGCCAGCAGCGGGCCAGGGGATGGCTACACCTTC.

The CDR3 reads CAISHGTGAVYEQYF. Here the CDR3 DNA reads TGTGCCATCAGTCATGGGACAGGGGCAGTCTACGAGCAGTACTTC. The rearrangement joins TRBV10-3 to TRBJ2-7; 10 bases are a match to TRBD1. The germline V gene encodes CDR1 ENHRY and CDR2 SYGVKD. This CDR3 region has 15 residues. V was pared by 5 bases and J by 3 bases, with 7 bases of the junction left unmatched.

The chain is built from TRBV13 and TRBJ1-4, with D possibly being TRBD1 (5 bases). V was pared by 0 bases and J by 8 bases, with 13 bases between. There are 15 residues in the CDR3. The germline V gene encodes CDR1 PRHDT and CDR2 FYEKMQ (reference sequence). CDR3 in amino acids: CASSLGGGVNEKLFF. CDR3 coding DNA: TGTGCCAGCAGCTTAGGAGGAGGGGTCAACGAAAAACTGTTTTTT.

This chain joins TRBV28 and TRBJ2-3; TRBD1 is a possible D gene (5 bases). Germline V gives CDR1 MDHEN, CDR2 SYDVKM. Trimming shortened V by 5 bases and J by 6 bases, and 9 bases separated the two germline ends. This CDR3 is 12 amino acids long. The CDR3: CASSLRQDTQYF. As DNA, the CDR3 is TGTGCCAGCAGTCTACGACAGGATACGCAGTATTTT.

This sequence joins TRBV12-3 or TRBV12-4 and TRBJ2-7; D call uncertain. V was shortened by 2 bases and J by 3 bases, with 8 bases between the two germline ends. The CDR3 contains 13 residues. The CDR3 DNA follows: TGTGCCAGCAGTTTATCGCGAATCTACGAGCAGTACTTC. Translated, it gives CASSLSRIYEQYF.

The V call is TRBV6-4, the J call TRBJ1-5; D call uncertain. Germline CDR1 MRHNA, CDR2 SNTAGT. Trimming stripped 4 bases from V and 5 bases from J, with 15 bases between. The CDR3 is 15 residues long. CDR3 region: CASSGLGNEHQPQHF. DNA of the CDR3: TGTGCCAGCAGTGGCCTCGGGAACGAGCATCAGCCCCAGCATTTT.

This clone was found once. The genes are TRBV5-1 and TRBJ2-3, with 11 bases identical to TRBD2. The CDR3 spans 15 residues. The junction had 6 bases not matched to a gene; V was cut back by 4 bases and J by 5 bases. Germline lookup yields CDR1 SGHRS and CDR2 YFSETQ. The CDR3 DNA reads TGCGCCAGCAGCCCTAGCGGGGGGCCAGGAGATACGCAGTATTTT. The encoded protein is CASSPSGGPGDTQYF.

The CDR3 region has the DNA TGTGCCAGCAGCGATAAGTGGAGCTCCTACAATGAGCAGTTCTTC. It is translated as CASSDKWSSYNEQFF. This rearrangement joins TRBV9 to TRBJ2-1; D is unresolved. The CDR3 totals 15 residues. Trimming removed 3 bases from V and 0 bases from J, with 10 bases in between. Germline values: CDR1 SGDLS, CDR2 YYNGEE.

This chain joins TRBV19 and TRBJ1-6; 7 nucleotides line up with TRBD1. CDR3 length equals 14 residues. Germline CDR1 is LNHDA and CDR2 is SQIVND (reference sequence). Trimming at V came to 4 bases and at J to 5 bases, leaving 2 bases not matched to a gene. Written as DNA, the CDR3 is TGTGCCAGTAGTAACGACAGGGATAATTCACCCCTCCACTTT. This translates into CASSNDRDNSPLHF. The variable domain in full, completed from reference TRBV19 and TRBJ1-6, reads DGGITQSPKYLFRKEGQNVTLSCEQNLNHDAMYWYRQDPGQGLRLIYYSQIVNDFQKGDIAEGYSVSREKKESFPLTVTSAQKNPTAFYLCASSNDRDNSPLHFGNGTRLTVT.

The chain carries TRBV20-1 and TRBJ1-4, with D possibly TRBD1 on 5 matching bases. Between the trimmed V and J ends, which lost 6 bases and 1 base, there was a span of 9 bases. The CDR3 totals 13 residues. Looked up from germline, CDR1 is DFQATT and CDR2 is SNEGSKA (reference sequence). CDR3 in DNA: TGCAGTGCCAGTGACAGAACTAATGAAAAACTGTTTTTT. Translated, it gives CSASDRTNEKLFF.

This clone was recorded only once. Other DNA variants within this sample encode the same CDR3. The V call is TRBV2, the J call TRBJ2-5, with D tentatively TRBD2 (5 bases). CDR1 and CDR2 from the germline V gene are SNHLY and FYNNEI. Trimming pared 4 bases from V and 2 bases from J, leaving 5 bases between. The CDR3 is 12 residues long. The CDR3 nucleotides read TGTGCCAGCAGTGGACTACAAGAGACCCAGTACTTC. Amino acids: CASSGLQETQYF.

The chain couples TRBV9 to TRBJ2-1; TRBD2 matches at 10 bases. This CDR3 has 15 amino acids. The V segment lost 1 base and the J segment 5 bases; nucleotides outside the gene matches: 3. CDR1 and CDR2 from the germline V gene are SGDLS and YYNGEE. The CDR3 sequence: CASSVSGGAHNEQFF. The CDR3 DNA sequence: TGTGCCAGCAGCGTAAGCGGGGGGGCCCACAATGAGCAGTTCTTC. The full variable domain, its missing parts supplied by reference TRBV9 and TRBJ2-1, is DSGVTQTPKHLITATGQRVTLRCSPRSGDLSVYWYQQSLDQGLQFLIQYYNGEERAKGNILERFSAQQFPDLHSELNLSSLELGDSALYFCASSVSGGAHNEQFFGPGTRLTVL.

The chain carries TRBV9 and TRBJ2-1; 7 nucleotides line up with TRBD2. This CDR3 region has 15 residues. The trim removed 3 bases at V and 9 bases at J, leaving 12 bases unmatched. Germline V lookup: CDR1 SGDLS, CDR2 YYNGEE. Here the CDR3 reads CASSAPGRGFVEQFF. In DNA form, the CDR3 reads TGTGCCAGCAGCGCTCCGGGGCGGGGGTTTGTTGAGCAGTTCTTC.

The chain uses TRBV11-2 and TRBJ1-5; 12 bases line up with TRBD1. Unmatched junction bases numbered 10, after V lost 1 base and J lost 3 bases. This CDR3 region has 19 residues. Germline lookup yields CDR1 SGHAT and CDR2 FQNNGV. The CDR3 protein is CASSLAKPGTGGLNQPQHF. CDR3 nucleotide sequence: TGTGCCAGCAGCTTAGCCAAACCCGGGACAGGGGGCCTCAATCAGCCCCAGCATTTT.

This clone occurred once. The V and J genes are TRBV4-3 and TRBJ2-1; D remains ambiguous. Trimming removed 5 bases at V and 0 bases at J, with 11 bases between. Germline V gene lookup returns CDR1 LGHNA and CDR2 YSLEER. This CDR3 is 15 amino acids long. The CDR3 spells CASSYRYNSYNEQFF. DNA for the CDR3: TGCGCCAGCAGCTACCGGTATAACTCCTACAATGAGCAGTTCTTC.

The chain combines TRBV2 with TRBJ2-2; weak D call: TRBD1 (5 bases). CDR1 is SNHLY, CDR2 FYNNEI, per germline. This CDR3 contains 13 residues. The V and J ends lost 6 bases and 1 base respectively, with 6 bases between them. CDR3 nucleotide sequence: TGTGCCAGCAGCCAGGGGAACACCGGGGAGCTGTTTTTT. Protein product: CASSQGNTGELFF.

This clone was seen a few times. The chain combines TRBV4-3 with TRBJ1-1; unclear D gene. Germline lookup yields CDR1 LGHNA and CDR2 YSLEER. V lost 4 bases and J 2 bases, leaving 17 bases between the germline ends. The CDR3 has 16 residues. As DNA, the CDR3 is TGCGCCAGCAGCCCAAGCCCTTGGAGGGTCAACACTGAAGCTTTCTTT. Protein product: CASSPSPWRVNTEAFF.

The V and J genes are TRBV28 and TRBJ1-4; 8 bases agree with TRBD1. Germline trimming cut 4 bases from V and 5 bases from J; bases unmatched to any gene: 6. The germline CDR1 and CDR2 sequences are MDHEN and SYDVKM. The CDR3 totals 15 residues. The CDR3 region has the DNA TGTGCCAGCAGTTCCTACAGGGACAGGAATGAAAAACTGTTTTTT. Amino acid sequence: CASSSYRDRNEKLFF.

This sequence joins TRBV6-1 and TRBJ2-7; weak D call: TRBD2 (6 bases). The CDR3 contains 13 residues. The germline V and J ends were trimmed by 1 base and 4 bases, with 8 bases remaining between them. Germline V gives CDR1 MNHNS, CDR2 SASEGT. CDR3 amino acids: CASSEVGGYEQYF. The CDR3 bases are TGTGCCAGCAGTGAAGTCGGGGGATACGAGCAGTACTTC.

The J gene is TRBJ2-5, the V gene TRBV24-1, with 11 bases matching TRBD2. V lost 3 bases and J lost 2; bases outside the gene matches: 4. This CDR3 spans 16 amino acids. Germline V gene sequence: CDR1 KGHDR, CDR2 SFDVKD. This CDR3 is CATSDPTSGAQETQYF. The CDR3 DNA reads as TGTGCCACCAGTGATCCGACTAGCGGGGCTCAAGAGACCCAGTACTTC.

This rearrangement joins TRBV30 to TRBJ1-1; D is uncertain. V was cut by 0 bases and J by 5 bases, with 10 bases left in between. This CDR3 has 13 residues. The germline CDR1 and CDR2 sequences are GTSNPN and SVGIG (reference sequence). This CDR3 reads CAWSVFTGTEAFF. In DNA, the CDR3 is TGTGCCTGGAGTGTTTTTACGGGGACTGAAGCTTTCTTT.

This clone showed up just a few times. CDR3 bases: TGTGCCAGCAGCCGCGTAGTTGATTCACCCCTCCACTTT. Its protein is CASSRVVDSPLHF. V gene TRBV3-1 (or the pseudogene TRBV3-2) combines with J gene TRBJ1-6; D uncertain. This CDR3 contains 13 residues. Germline assignment: CDR1 LGHDT and CDR2 YNNKEL (reference sequence). V was shortened by 4 bases and J by 8 bases, with 9 bases between the two germline ends.

This chain connects TRBV20-1 to TRBJ2-7; 8 bases are a match to TRBD1. Germline V lookup: CDR1 DFQATT, CDR2 SNEGSKA (reference sequence). The CDR3 totals 15 residues. Germline trimming cut 3 bases from V and 0 bases from J; bases unmatched to any gene: 7. The CDR3 DNA reads as TGCAGTGCTAGTGGGACCGGGACAGGCTCCTACGAGCAGTACTTC. Its translation: CSASGTGTGSYEQYF.

This chain uses TRBV18 with TRBJ2-1; 7 positions match TRBD2. Germline CDR1 KGHSH, CDR2 LQKENI. After removal of 3 bases from V and 7 bases from J, the junction contained 6 bases not matched to a gene. The CDR3 loop spans 14 amino acids. The CDR3, as DNA: TGTGCCAGCTCACCGGTGGCGGGGGAGAATGAGCAGTTCTTC. This codes for CASSPVAGENEQFF.

The V call is TRBV7-2, the J call TRBJ2-7; 7 positions agree with TRBD1. Germline lookup yields CDR1 SGHTA and CDR2 FQGNSA. The V and J ends lost 4 bases and 5 bases, in that order; junction bases with no gene match: 5. The CDR3 is 13 residues long. The CDR3 here is CASSSTTGNEQYF. The CDR3, as DNA: TGTGCCAGCAGCTCGACGACAGGGAACGAGCAGTACTTC.

The gene calls are TRBV4-3 and TRBJ2-3; 8 positions match TRBD2. V lost 3 bases, J lost 5 bases, and 7 bases stayed unmatched. The CDR3 runs to 15 residues. Germline lookup yields CDR1 LGHNA and CDR2 YSLEER. CDR3 DNA sequence: TGCGCCAGCAGCCAGCGCGGGGGGCGGGAAGATACGCAGTATTTT. This codes for CASSQRGGREDTQYF.